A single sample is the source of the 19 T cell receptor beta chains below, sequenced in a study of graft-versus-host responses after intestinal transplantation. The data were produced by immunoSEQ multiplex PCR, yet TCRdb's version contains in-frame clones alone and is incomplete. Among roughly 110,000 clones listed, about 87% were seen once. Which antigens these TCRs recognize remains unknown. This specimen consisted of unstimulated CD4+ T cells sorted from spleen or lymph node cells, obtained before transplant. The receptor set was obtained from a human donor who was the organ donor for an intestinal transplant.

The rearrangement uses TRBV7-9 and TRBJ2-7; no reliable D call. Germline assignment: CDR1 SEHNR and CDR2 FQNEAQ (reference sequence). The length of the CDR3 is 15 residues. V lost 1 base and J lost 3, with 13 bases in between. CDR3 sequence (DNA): TGTGCCAGCAGCTTAGTCCTGCCCCAGAGCTACGAGCAGTACTTC. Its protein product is CASSLVLPQSYEQYF.

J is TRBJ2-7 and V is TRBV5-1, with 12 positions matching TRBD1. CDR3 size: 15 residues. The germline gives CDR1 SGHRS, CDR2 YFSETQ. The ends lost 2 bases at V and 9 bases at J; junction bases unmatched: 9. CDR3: CASSLLPGQGARQYF. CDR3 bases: TGCGCCAGCAGCTTACTACCGGGACAGGGGGCAAGGCAGTACTTC.

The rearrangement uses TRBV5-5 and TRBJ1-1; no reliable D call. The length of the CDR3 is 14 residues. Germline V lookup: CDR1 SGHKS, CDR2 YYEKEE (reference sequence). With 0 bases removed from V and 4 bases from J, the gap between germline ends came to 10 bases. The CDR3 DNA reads TGTGCCAGCAGCTTGGAGTGGGGTAGCACTGAAGCTTTCTTT. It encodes CASSLEWGSTEAFF. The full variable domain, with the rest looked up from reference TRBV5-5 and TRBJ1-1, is DAGVTQSPTHLIKTRGQQVTLRCSPISGHKSVSWYQQVLGQGPQFIFQYYEKEERGRGNFPDRFSARQFPNYSSELNVNALLLGDSALYLCASSLEWGSTEAFFGQGTRLTVV.

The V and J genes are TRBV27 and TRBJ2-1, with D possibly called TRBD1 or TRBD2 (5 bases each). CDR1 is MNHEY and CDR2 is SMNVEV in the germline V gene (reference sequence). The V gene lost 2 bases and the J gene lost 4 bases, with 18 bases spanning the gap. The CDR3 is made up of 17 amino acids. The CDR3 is CASSLVPPGTIYNEQFF. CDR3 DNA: TGTGCCAGCAGTTTAGTCCCTCCCGGGACGATTTACAATGAGCAGTTCTTC.

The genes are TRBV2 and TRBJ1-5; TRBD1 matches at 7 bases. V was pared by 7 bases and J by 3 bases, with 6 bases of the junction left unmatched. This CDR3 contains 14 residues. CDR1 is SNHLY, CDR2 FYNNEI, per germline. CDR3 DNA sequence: TGTGCCAGCACTAAGGGGGCGAACAATCAGCCCCAGCATTTT. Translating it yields CASTKGANNQPQHF. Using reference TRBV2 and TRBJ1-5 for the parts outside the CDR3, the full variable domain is EPEVTQTPSHQVTQMGQEVILRCVPISNHLYFYWYRQILGQKVEFLVSFYNNEISEKSEIFDDQFSVERPDGSNFTLKIRSTKLEDSAMYFCASTKGANNQPQHFGDGTRLSIL.

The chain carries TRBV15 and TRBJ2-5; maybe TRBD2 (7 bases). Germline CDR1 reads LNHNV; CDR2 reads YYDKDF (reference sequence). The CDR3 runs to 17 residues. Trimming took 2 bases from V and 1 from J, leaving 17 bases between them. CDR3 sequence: CATSRSLGGGRQETQYF. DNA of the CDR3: TGTGCCACCAGCAGATCCCTAGGGGGAGGGCGCCAAGAGACCCAGTACTTC.

The DNA for the CDR3 is TGTGCCAGCAGTTACTCGATGACAAGCCCTCAGCCCCAGCATTTT. Protein product: CASSYSMTSPQPQHF. The chain uses TRBV6-6 and TRBJ1-5, with D unclear. V lost 0 bases to trimming and J lost 6 bases, with 12 bases between them. Germline CDR1 and CDR2: MNHNY and SVGAGI (reference sequence). The CDR3 is made up of 15 amino acids.

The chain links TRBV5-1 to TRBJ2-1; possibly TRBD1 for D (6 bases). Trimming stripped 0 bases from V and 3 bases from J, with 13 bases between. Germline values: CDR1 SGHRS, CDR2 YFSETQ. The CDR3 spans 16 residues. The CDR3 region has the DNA TGCGCCAGCAGCTTGGGCGTCAGGGGTAGCTACAATGAGCAGTTCTTC. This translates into CASSLGVRGSYNEQFF.

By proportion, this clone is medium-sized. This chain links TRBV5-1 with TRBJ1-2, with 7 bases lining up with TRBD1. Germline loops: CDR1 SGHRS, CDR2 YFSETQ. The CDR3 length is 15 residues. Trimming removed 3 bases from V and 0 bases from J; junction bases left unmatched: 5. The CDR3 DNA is TGCGCCAGCAGCTCGGGACAGCCCCCTAACTATGGCTACACCTTC. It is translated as CASSSGQPPNYGYTF.

The CDR3 reads CASAKEAASNQPQHF. The DNA for the CDR3 is TGTGCCAGCGCTAAGGAAGCTGCGAGCAATCAGCCCCAGCATTTT. J is TRBJ1-5 and V is TRBV27; D unresolved. This CDR3 comprises 15 residues. Germline CDR1 MNHEY, CDR2 SMNVEV (reference sequence). Trimming pared 8 bases from V and 1 base from J, leaving 15 bases between.

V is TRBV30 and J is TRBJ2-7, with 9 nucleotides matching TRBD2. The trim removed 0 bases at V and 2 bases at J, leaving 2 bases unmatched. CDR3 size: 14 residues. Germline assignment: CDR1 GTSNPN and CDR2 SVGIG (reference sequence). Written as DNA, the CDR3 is TGTGCCTGGAGTGTACGCGGGAGGGCCTACGAGCAGTACTTC. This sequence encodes CAWSVRGRAYEQYF.

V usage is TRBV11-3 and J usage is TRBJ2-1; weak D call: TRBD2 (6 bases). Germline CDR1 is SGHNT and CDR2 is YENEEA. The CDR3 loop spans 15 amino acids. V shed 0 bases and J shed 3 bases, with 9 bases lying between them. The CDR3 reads CASSLDLGSYNEQFF. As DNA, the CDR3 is TGTGCCAGCAGCTTAGATCTCGGGAGCTACAATGAGCAGTTCTTC.

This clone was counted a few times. DNA for the CDR3: TGCAGCGTTGATGGGCTAGCGGAACCAACTAGCACAGATACGCAGTATTTT. It encodes CSVDGLAEPTSTDTQYF. This chain joins TRBV29-1 and TRBJ2-3, with 7 nucleotides matching TRBD2. This CDR3 is built from 17 residues. Germline V lookup: CDR1 SQVTM, CDR2 ANQGSEA. V shed 3 bases, J shed 0 bases, and the junction held 12 bases outside the gene matches.

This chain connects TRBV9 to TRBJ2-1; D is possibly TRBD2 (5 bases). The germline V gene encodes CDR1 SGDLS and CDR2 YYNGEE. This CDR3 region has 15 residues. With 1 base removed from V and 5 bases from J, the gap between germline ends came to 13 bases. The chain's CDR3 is CASSVFSRGHNEQFF. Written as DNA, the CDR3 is TGTGCCAGCAGCGTATTTAGTCGAGGGCACAATGAGCAGTTCTTC.

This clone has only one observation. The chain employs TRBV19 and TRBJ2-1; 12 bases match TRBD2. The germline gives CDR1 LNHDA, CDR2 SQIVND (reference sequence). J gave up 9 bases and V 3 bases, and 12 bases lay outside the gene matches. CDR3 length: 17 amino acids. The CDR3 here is CASSIYPLAGGPGEQFF. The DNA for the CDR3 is TGTGCCAGTAGTATTTACCCCCTAGCGGGAGGGCCCGGTGAGCAGTTCTTC.

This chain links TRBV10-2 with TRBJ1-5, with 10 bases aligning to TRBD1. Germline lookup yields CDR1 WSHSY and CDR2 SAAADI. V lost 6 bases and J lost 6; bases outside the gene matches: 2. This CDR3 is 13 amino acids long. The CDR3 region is CASRGQGLQPQHF. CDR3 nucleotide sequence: TGCGCCAGCAGGGGACAGGGGCTTCAGCCCCAGCATTTT.

Here the CDR3 DNA reads TGTGCCAGCAGCGCAGCCCTGGAGAGTTCACCCCTCCACTTT. Translation gives CASSAALESSPLHF. J is TRBJ1-6 and V is TRBV7-2; D uncertain. Germline-derived CDR1 and CDR2 are SGHTA and FQGNSA. The V end lost 5 bases, the J end lost 9 bases, and 14 bases lay between the germline ends. The CDR3 runs 14 residues.

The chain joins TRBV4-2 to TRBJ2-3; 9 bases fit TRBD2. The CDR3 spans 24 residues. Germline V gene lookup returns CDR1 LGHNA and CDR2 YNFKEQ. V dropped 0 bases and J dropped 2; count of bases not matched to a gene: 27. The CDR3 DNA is TGTGCCAGCAGCCAAGATAAGGGGACTGTAGGCGGGAGGGCCTTCCGGTATTACACAGATACGCAGTATTTT. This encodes CASSQDKGTVGGRAFRYYTDTQYF.

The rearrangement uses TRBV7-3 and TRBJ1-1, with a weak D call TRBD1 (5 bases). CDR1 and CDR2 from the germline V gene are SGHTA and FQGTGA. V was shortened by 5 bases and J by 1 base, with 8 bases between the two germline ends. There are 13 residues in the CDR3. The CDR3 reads CASSAGQNTEAFF. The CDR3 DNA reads TGTGCCAGCAGCGCCGGACAGAACACTGAAGCTTTCTTT.